This TCR beta chain was sequenced in a study of blood T cell repertoires in COVID-19. Study-wide context: Donors in the United States, Italy and Spain gave samples during acute or convalescent COVID-19. PBMCs, B-cell-depleted T cells, or T cells provided the cDNA or gDNA that made up the material.

CDR3 size: 12 residues. Germline V gene data show CDR1 as DFQATT and CDR2 as SNEGSKA (reference sequence). V lost 3 bases, J lost 1 base, and 6 bases lay in between. In the source study's methods: By means of reference gene primer amplification, nucleated cell counts were estimated. TCRdb's copy holds only in-frame clones and misses some; the assay was immunoSEQ multiplex PCR. V, J and clone size derive from that table, while D and trimming were established from the DNA sequence. The table lists fewer than 300,000 clones, more than 75% of them singletons. Sequencing was done on a sample of peripheral blood. The receptor was derived from a woman aged 40 to 50 who had recovered from COVID-19. This rearrangement joins TRBV20-1 to TRBJ2-5; no firm D call. In DNA, the CDR3 is TGCAGTGCTAGTCGAGCCCAAGAGACCCAGTACTTC. This encodes CSASRAQETQYF.